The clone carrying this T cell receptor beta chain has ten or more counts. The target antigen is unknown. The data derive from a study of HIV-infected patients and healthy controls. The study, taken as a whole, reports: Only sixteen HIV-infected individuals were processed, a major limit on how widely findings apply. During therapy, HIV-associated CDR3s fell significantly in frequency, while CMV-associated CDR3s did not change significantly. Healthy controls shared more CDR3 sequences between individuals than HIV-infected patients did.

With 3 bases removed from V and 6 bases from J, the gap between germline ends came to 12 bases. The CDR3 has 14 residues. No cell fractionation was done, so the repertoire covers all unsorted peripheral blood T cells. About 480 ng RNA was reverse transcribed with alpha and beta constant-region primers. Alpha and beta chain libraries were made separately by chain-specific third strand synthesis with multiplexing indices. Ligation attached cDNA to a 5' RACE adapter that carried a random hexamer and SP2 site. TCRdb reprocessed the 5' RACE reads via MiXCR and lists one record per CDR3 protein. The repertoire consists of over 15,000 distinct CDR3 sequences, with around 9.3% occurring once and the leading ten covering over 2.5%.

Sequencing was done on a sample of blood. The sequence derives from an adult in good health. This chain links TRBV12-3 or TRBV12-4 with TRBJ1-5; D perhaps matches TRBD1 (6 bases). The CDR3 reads CASSLWGAGQPQHF. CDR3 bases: TGTGCCAGCAGTTTGTGGGGGGCCGGTCAGCCCCAGCATTTT.